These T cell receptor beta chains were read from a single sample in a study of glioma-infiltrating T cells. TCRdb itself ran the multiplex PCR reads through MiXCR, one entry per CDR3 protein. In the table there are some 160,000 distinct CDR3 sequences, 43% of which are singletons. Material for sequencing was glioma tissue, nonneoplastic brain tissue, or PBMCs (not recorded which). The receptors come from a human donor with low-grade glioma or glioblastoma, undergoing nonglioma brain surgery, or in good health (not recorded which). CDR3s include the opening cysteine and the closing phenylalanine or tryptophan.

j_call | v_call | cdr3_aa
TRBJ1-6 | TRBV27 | CASSLTRAGNSPLHF
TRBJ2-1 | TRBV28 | CASSPPELAGADEQFF
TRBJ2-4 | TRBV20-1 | CSASGSVNIQYF
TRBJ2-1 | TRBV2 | CASSESGIAYNEQFF
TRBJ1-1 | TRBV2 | CASLGNRDTEAFF
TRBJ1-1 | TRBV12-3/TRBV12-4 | CASSLPQGRLDTEAFF
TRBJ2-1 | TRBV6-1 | CASSQREYNEQFF
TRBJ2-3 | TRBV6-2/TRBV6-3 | CDSRDHGSVTDTQYF
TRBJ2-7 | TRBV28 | CASRPLLAGPQYF
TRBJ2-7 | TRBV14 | CASSQIAGISYNEQYF
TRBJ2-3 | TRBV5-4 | CASSPGLVGTDTQYF
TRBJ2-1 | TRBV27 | CASSVAGEVDEQFF
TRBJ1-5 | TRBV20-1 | CSARDPTEPQHF
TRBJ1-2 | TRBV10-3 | CAISQGPEDGYTF
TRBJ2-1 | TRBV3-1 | CASSQNRQYYNEQFF
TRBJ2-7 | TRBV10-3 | CAITSPRQGIYEQYF
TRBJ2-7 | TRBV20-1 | CSARGGQTYEQYF
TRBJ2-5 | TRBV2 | CASRRLEGSQYF
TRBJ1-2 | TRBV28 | CASSWGQGEWNTF
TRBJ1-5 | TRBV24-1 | CATSPGLTDQPQHF
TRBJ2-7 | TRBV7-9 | CASSPSLGVNEQYF
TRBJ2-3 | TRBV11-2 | CASSLFQGASTDTQYF
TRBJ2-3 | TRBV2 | CASTEVAGRPQYF
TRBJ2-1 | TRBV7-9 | CASSLSQAQPFF
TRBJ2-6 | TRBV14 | CASSQVTFLSGANVLTF
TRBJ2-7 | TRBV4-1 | CASSRLDQGIYEQYF
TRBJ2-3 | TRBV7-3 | CASSARLAGDWADTQYF
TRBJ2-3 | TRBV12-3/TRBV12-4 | CASRPTSTDTQYF
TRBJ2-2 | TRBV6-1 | CASTRLVTGELFF
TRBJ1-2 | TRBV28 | CASSQPRWFNYGYTF
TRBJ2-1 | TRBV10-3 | CAIRTGTTFPYNEQFF
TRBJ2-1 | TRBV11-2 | CASSLGFEAYNEQFF
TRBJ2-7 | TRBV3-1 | CASSTGTSGSIPYEQYF
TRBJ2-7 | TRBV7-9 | CASTAGNEQYF
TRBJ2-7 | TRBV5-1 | CASSLGHEQYF
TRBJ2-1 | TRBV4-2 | CASSQDREHVYNEQFF
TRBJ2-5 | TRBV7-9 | CASSPGLTIQETQYF
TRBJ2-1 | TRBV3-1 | CASSEEEVSRPCNEQFF